What follows describes a single TCR beta chain. The sample belongs to a study of control samples from healthy donors and cancer patients. The table came from immunoSEQ multiplex PCR; TCRdb's copy has only in-frame clones and leaves some out. The sample records 90,000 to 100,000 clones, 88% being singletons. The CDR3 contains 15 residues. V lost 1 base, J lost 6 bases, and 13 bases lay in between. The germline gives CDR1 SGHTA, CDR2 FQGNSA. Sequences were obtained from blood. The receptor was isolated from a woman aged 70-85 years in good health. The chain is built from TRBV7-2 and TRBJ1-5, with D possibly matching TRBD1 (5 bases). The CDR3 reads CASSLDGGLGQPQHF. The DNA for the CDR3 is TGTGCCAGCAGCTTAGATGGGGGTTTGGGTCAGCCCCAGCATTTT.